The next 3 T cell receptor beta chains were all read from a single sample in a study of PD-L1 blockade in urothelial cancer. Profiled with immunoSEQ multiplex PCR; TCRdb holds only in-frame clones, not every one. The sample holds fewer than 30,000 clones, roughly 84% seen once. The specimen was PBMCs, collected around atezolizumab (anti-PD-L1) treatment. The receptors shown here come from a man aged 65 to 85 with urothelial cancer.

V gene TRBV5-1 combines with J gene TRBJ2-1; 8 nucleotides align to TRBD2. The CDR3 spans 15 residues. Per the germline V gene, CDR1 is SGHRS and CDR2 is YFSETQ. J gave up 0 bases and V 4 bases, and 3 bases lay outside the gene matches. The CDR3: CASSASGSSYNEQFF. The DNA of the CDR3 is TGCGCCAGCAGCGCCAGCGGGAGCTCCTACAATGAGCAGTTCTTC.

This clone was found a few times. This chain connects TRBV27 to TRBJ2-2; 10 nucleotides line up with TRBD2. Germline CDR1 and CDR2: MNHEY and SMNVEV (reference sequence). The V and J ends lost 6 bases and 4 bases, in that order; junction bases with no gene match: 8. The CDR3 contains 16 residues. CDR3 amino acids: CASRTIAGGLTGELFF. Written as DNA, the CDR3 is TGTGCCAGCAGAACAATAGCGGGAGGCCTCACCGGGGAGCTGTTTTTT.

The chain is built from TRBV6-1 and TRBJ1-5; TRBD1 might be the D (5 bases). Germline lookup yields CDR1 MNHNS and CDR2 SASEGT. The CDR3 loop spans 13 amino acids. Between the trimmed V and J ends, which lost 7 bases and 7 bases, there was a span of 14 bases. The CDR3 loop reads CASMGPHRQPQHF. In DNA, the CDR3 is TGTGCCAGCATGGGGCCACACAGGCAGCCCCAGCATTTT.